This T cell receptor beta chain comes out of a study of T cell responses to AZD1222 COVID-19 vaccine. Study-wide points: Most donors were white British, females outnumbered males, and clonal diversity was possibly underestimated. Nearly half of unique spike-specific TCRs reportedly avoided B.1.351 and B.1.1.7 mutated regions. Repertoire sampling was restricted to post-peak T cell response timepoints.

Clones were read by immunoSEQ multiplex PCR, and TCRdb kept only the in-frame ones, dropping some. The sample holds about 92,000 clones, nearly 90% seen once. The germline CDR1 and CDR2 sequences are ENHRY and SYGVKD. The CDR3 extends over 14 amino acids. J was trimmed by 6 bases and V by 2 bases; bases with no gene match: 6. Worth noting for this clone: Antigen: not known.

This sample comprised peripheral blood, obtained on day 0 of AZD1222 vaccination. This receptor was taken from an adult in good health. V is TRBV10-3 and J is TRBJ1-1, with 7 bases that match TRBD1. The CDR3 here is CAISEGQEGAEAFF. Here the CDR3 DNA reads TGTGCCATCAGTGAGGGACAGGAGGGGGCTGAAGCTTTCTTT.